Listed below are T cell receptor beta chains from one sample, sequenced in a study of blood T cell repertoires in COVID-19. The protocol was immunoSEQ multiplex PCR, while the TCRdb copy is restricted to in-frame clones and leaves out a portion. The table has about 49,000 clones, over 80% seen once; the top ten hold approximately 2.1%. The material sequenced was peripheral blood. The receptors were gathered from a woman aged 80 or over with COVID-19, enrolled during active disease. CDR3s include the opening cysteine and the closing phenylalanine or tryptophan. A D gene is named only where the DNA matches it firmly.

V | D | CDR3
TRBV5-1 | TRBD1 | CASSDPGQGDTEAFF
TRBV5-8 | . | CASRPGGRTEAFF
TRBV5-1 | TRBD2 | CASRHGASGTYEQYF
TRBV27 | TRBD2 | CASSQGLAGSSGANVLTF
TRBV5-1 | . | CASSLRGGRGEKLFF
TRBV5-1 | TRBD2 | CASSLVAGGITGELFF
TRBV6-1 | . | CASSEIKGAGTINQPQHF
TRBV3-1/TRBV3-2 | . | CASSQDRRDVGTGELFF
TRBV5-1 | TRBD2 | CASSLTTSVDPDTQYF
TRBV29-1 | . | CSVYNNEQFF
TRBV5-1 | TRBD1 | CASSSPGQGATDTQYF
TRBV5-4 | . | CASSSRQYQNTEAFF
TRBV5-1 | . | CASTFGVATNEKLFF
TRBV7-9 | TRBD2 | CASSSPGLAGDLTDTQYF
TRBV27 | TRBD1 | CASKPLGQRNTEAFF
TRBV2 | . | CASSEARTGNSPLHF
TRBV5-5 | . | CASSLGGAGNNQPQHF
TRBV2 | TRBD1 | CASSLGQGSANQETQYF
TRBV3-1/TRBV3-2 | TRBD1 | CASSQVKDRGRTDTQYF
TRBV5-6 | . | CASSWGRGETQYF
TRBV11-2 | TRBD1 | CASSFTRTGGMYGYTF
TRBV19 | . | CASSIGLTNTEAFF
TRBV11-3 | . | CASSLTGSYNEQFF
TRBV19 | . | CASSMTGYQPQHF
TRBV6-5 | TRBD2 | CASSYSERGNNEQFF
TRBV27 | . | CASSLHSGTGELFF
TRBV7-9 | . | CASSSQPGRADGNEQFF
TRBV5-1 | . | CATASEKWSTDTQYF
TRBV30 | . | CAWSPRAEKLFF